This T cell receptor beta chain was sequenced in a study of patients and donors after allogeneic stem cell transplantation. This clonotype was counted only a few times. One entry per CDR3 protein results from TCRdb running MiXCR on the RT-PCR reads. The data show more than 850,000 distinct CDR3 sequences, roughly 17% seen once. The receptor was isolated from a human donor who was either an allogeneic HSCT recipient or a stem cell or donor lymphocyte infusion donor (not recorded which). It is not recorded whose cells these are; they may come from a transplant donor. The sample taken for sequencing was blood, either unsorted or a sorted T cell fraction (not recorded which).

CDR3 loop: CASSLLTEGTQYF. Here the CDR3 DNA reads TGTGCCAGCAGCCTTTTAACAGAGGGGACCCAGTACTTC. V and J are TRBV11-1 and TRBJ2-5, with D possibly matching TRBD2 (5 bases). Trimming stripped 5 bases from V and 7 bases from J, with 14 bases between. The CDR3 sequence is 13 residues long. Germline-derived CDR1 and CDR2 are SGHAT and FQDESV (reference sequence).